One and the same sample provided the 25 T cell receptor beta chains below, sequenced in a study of cytomegalovirus exposure and HLA in healthy donors. The PCR employed 60 Vbeta primers together with 13 Jbeta primers. The method was immunoSEQ multiplex PCR; TCRdb's version includes in-frame clones alone and lacks a portion of them. The sample lists fewer than 200,000 clones, roughly 73% occurring once. Input material: PBMCs. These receptors were taken from a woman aged 25 to 39 in good health and CMV-seronegative.

The chain recombines TRBV7-3 with TRBJ2-1; 8 nucleotides match TRBD2. V lost 5 bases to trimming and J lost 2 bases; unmatched junction nucleotides: 11. The CDR3 covers 17 residues. Germline CDR1 and CDR2: SGHTA and FQGTGA. For the CDR3, the DNA is TGTGCCAGCAGCCTAGTAGCGGGGCGCCTAACCTACAATGAGCAGTTCTTC. This encodes CASSLVAGRLTYNEQFF.

The chain joins TRBV4-3 to TRBJ2-2, with 9 bases that match TRBD2. V gave up 6 bases and J gave up 2 bases; unmatched junction bases: 4. This CDR3 region has 15 residues. The germline V gene has CDR1 LGHNA and CDR2 YSLEER. CDR3 nucleotide sequence: TGCGCCAGCAGACCCGGGACTAGCAACACCGGGGAGCTGTTTTTT. This sequence encodes CASRPGTSNTGELFF.

V is TRBV18 and J is TRBJ1-1, with 8 bases lining up with TRBD1. Germline-derived CDR1 and CDR2 are KGHSH and LQKENI. The V gene end was trimmed by 5 bases and the J gene end by 10 bases; junction bases not matched to a gene: 15. The CDR3 loop spans 15 amino acids. The CDR3 sequence is CASSETGVSSGVAFF. The CDR3 DNA sequence: TGTGCCAGCTCAGAGACAGGGGTGAGTTCCGGGGTAGCTTTCTTT.

This clone has a handful of counts. CDR3 protein: CASSQILGSRYGYTF. CDR3 nucleotides: TGTGCCAGCTCGCAAATCCTCGGATCGAGGTATGGCTACACCTTC. The chain carries TRBV6-1 and TRBJ1-2; D is ambiguous. Trimming shortened V by 8 bases and J by 5 bases, and 21 bases separated the two germline ends. CDR3 length: 15 residues. Germline loops: CDR1 MNHNS, CDR2 SASEGT.

The rearrangement joins TRBV7-5 to TRBJ2-5; the D call in the table, TRBD1, was not verified against the DNA. TRBV7-5 is deemed a pseudogene. The CDR3 has 15 residues. DNA of the CDR3: TGTGCCAGAAGCTTAGAAGACAGGTGCCAAGAGACCCAGTACTTC. It yields the protein CARSLEDRCQETQYF.

V is TRBV5-1 and J is TRBJ1-1; 7 bases agree with TRBD1. The CDR3 runs to 14 residues. The junction had 4 bases not matched to a gene; V was cut back by 2 bases and J by 3 bases. CDR1 is SGHRS, CDR2 YFSETQ, per germline. CDR3 coding DNA: TGCGCCAGCAGCTTAACAGGGGACCACACTGAAGCTTTCTTT. This translates into CASSLTGDHTEAFF.

This chain uses TRBV7-7 with TRBJ1-1; D is possibly TRBD1 (5 bases). Germline V gene data show CDR1 as SSHAT and CDR2 as FNYEAQ (reference sequence). The CDR3 runs to 13 residues. V was pared by 5 bases and J by 0 bases, with 7 bases between. The CDR3 reads CASSIRVNTEAFF. The CDR3 nucleotides read TGTGCCAGCAGCATCAGGGTGAACACTGAAGCTTTCTTT.

The chain carries TRBV7-9 and TRBJ1-2, with D possibly TRBD1 on 5 matching bases. The CDR3 runs 16 residues. V was cut by 1 base and J by 5 bases, with 17 bases left in between. Per germline, CDR1 SEHNR and CDR2 FQNEAQ (reference sequence). CDR3 loop: CASSLVGPGGRYGYTF. The CDR3 region has the DNA TGTGCCAGCAGCTTAGTAGGGCCCGGGGGTCGGTATGGCTACACCTTC.

The rearrangement links TRBV7-3 to TRBJ1-1; D gene ambiguous. The germline CDR1 and CDR2 sequences are SGHTA and FQGTGA. There are 14 residues in the CDR3. V was clipped by 5 bases and J by 4 bases, with 14 bases between them. The CDR3 DNA sequence: TGTGCCAGCAGCCTGAGCGGGGATGGCACTGAAGCTTTCTTT. The encoded protein is CASSLSGDGTEAFF.

This clone was seen a few times. This chain connects TRBV7-2 to TRBJ2-7, with a tentative D call TRBD2 (6 bases). Germline V CDR1 and CDR2: SGHTA, FQGNSA. Trimming cost V 6 bases and J 2 bases, with 17 bases left between them. CDR3 size: 15 residues. The DNA of the CDR3 is TGTGCCAGCAGTTGGGACTTCGGGTTACCCTACGAGCAGTACTTC. This sequence encodes CASSWDFGLPYEQYF. Combining the CDR3 with reference TRBV7-2 and TRBJ2-7 gives the whole variable domain GAGVSQSPSNKVTEKGKDVELRCDPISGHTALYWYRQSLGQGLEFLIYFQGNSAPDKSGLPSDRFSAERTGGSVSTLTIQRTQQEDSAVYLCASSWDFGLPYEQYFGPGTRLTVT.

V is TRBV5-1 and J is TRBJ1-2, with D perhaps matching TRBD1 (6 bases). CDR3 size: 15 residues. The V gene lost 1 base and the J gene lost 5 bases, with 15 bases spanning the gap. Looked up from germline, CDR1 is SGHRS and CDR2 is YFSETQ. CDR3 DNA sequence: TGCGCCAGCAGCTTGTTAGTTGGGGGCGCTTATGGCTACACCTTC. Its protein is CASSLLVGGAYGYTF.

The V call is TRBV11-2, the J call TRBJ2-2, with TRBD1 matching over 9 bases. Germline lookup yields CDR1 SGHAT and CDR2 FQNNGV. This CDR3 region has 16 residues. V trimming: 5 bases; J trimming: 4 bases; junction bases outside the gene matches: 8. Here the CDR3 reads CASSHIRQGGTGELFF. CDR3 DNA sequence: TGTGCCAGCAGCCATATCCGACAGGGGGGCACCGGGGAGCTGTTTTTT.

The CDR3 coding sequence is TGTGCCAGCAGTTTTCTGTCGGAGGGGGCCCTCAATGAGCAGTTCTTC. It is translated as CASSFLSEGALNEQFF. V and J are TRBV27 and TRBJ2-1, with a tentative D call TRBD1 (7 bases). V lost 3 bases and J 6 bases, leaving 18 bases between the germline ends. The CDR3 runs to 16 residues. Germline values: CDR1 MNHEY, CDR2 SMNVEV (reference sequence).

J is TRBJ1-2 and V is TRBV29-1; tentative D call: TRBD1 (6 bases). CDR1 is SQVTM, CDR2 ANQGSEA, per germline. This CDR3 has 15 amino acids. Trimming removed 4 bases from V and 2 bases from J, with 17 bases in between. DNA of the CDR3: TGCAGCGTTGGAATGGAGAATGACAGGAACTATGGCTACACCTTC. The encoded protein is CSVGMENDRNYGYTF.

The chain is built from TRBV9 and TRBJ1-2; 9 bases match TRBD1. V shed 3 bases, J shed 4 bases, and the junction held 7 bases outside the gene matches. Germline V gene data show CDR1 as SGDLS and CDR2 as YYNGEE. The CDR3 spans 15 residues. The CDR3 region is CASSARTGEGYGYTF. CDR3 DNA sequence: TGTGCCAGCAGCGCACGGACAGGGGAAGGCTATGGCTACACCTTC.

The V and J genes are TRBV5-4 and TRBJ2-1; D is unclear. The CDR3 consists of 17 residues. The V end lost 0 bases, the J end lost 2 bases, and 15 bases lay between the germline ends. Germline CDR1 is SGHNT and CDR2 is YYREEE (reference sequence). CDR3 sequence reads: CASSLGSRLPTYNEQFF. The CDR3 DNA follows: TGTGCCAGCAGCTTGGGGTCCCGTCTTCCTACCTACAATGAGCAGTTCTTC. The whole variable domain, remainder taken from reference TRBV5-4 and TRBJ2-1, is ETGVTQSPTHLIKTRGQQVTLRCSSQSGHNTVSWYQQALGQGPQFIFQYYREEENGRGNFPPRFSGLQFPNYSSELNVNALELDDSALYLCASSLGSRLPTYNEQFFGPGTRLTVL.

The chain employs TRBV27 and TRBJ2-1, with D possibly being TRBD1 (6 bases). The CDR3 covers 16 residues. The V end lost 5 bases, the J end lost 2 bases, and 16 bases lay between the germline ends. The germline V gene has CDR1 MNHEY and CDR2 SMNVEV (reference sequence). CDR3 coding DNA: TGTGCCAGCAGTCGCAGGGGCTCTATAGCCTACAATGAGCAGTTCTTC. This encodes CASSRRGSIAYNEQFF.

The J gene is TRBJ1-2, the V gene TRBV5-8; D possibly corresponds to TRBD1 (5 bases). The CDR3 is made up of 13 amino acids. CDR1 SGHTS and CDR2 YDEGEE come from the germline V gene. The V end was cut by 0 bases, the J end by 12 bases, with 15 bases between. CDR3 in amino acids: CASSLEGFTGDTF. DNA for the CDR3: TGTGCCAGCAGCTTGGAGGGGTTTACGGGTGACACCTTC. Together with reference TRBV5-8 and TRBJ1-2, the CDR3 gives the full variable domain: EAGVTQSPTHLIKTRGQQATLRCSPISGHTSVYWYQQALGLGLQFLLWYDEGEERNRGNFPPRFSGRQFPNYSSELNVNALELEDSALYLCASSLEGFTGDTFGSGTRLTVV.

The rearrangement uses TRBV2 and TRBJ2-1; TRBD2 matches at 10 bases. This CDR3 is built from 14 residues. Germline trimming cut 7 bases from V and 8 bases from J; bases unmatched to any gene: 8. Per germline, CDR1 SNHLY and CDR2 FYNNEI. CDR3: CASNVLAGGYEQFF. DNA for the CDR3: TGTGCCAGCAACGTTTTAGCGGGGGGCTATGAGCAGTTCTTC.

This clone was observed a handful of times. The rearrangement uses TRBV4-1 and TRBJ2-7; 9 bases are shared with TRBD1. CDR1 and CDR2 from the germline V gene are MGHRA and YSYEKL. The CDR3 has 15 residues. Losses at the gene ends were 1 base for V and 2 bases for J; bases not matched to a gene: 3. CDR3 sequence: CASSQAQGATYEQYF. The CDR3 DNA reads TGCGCCAGCAGCCAAGCACAGGGGGCTACCTACGAGCAGTACTTC.

Concerning this clone: Other nucleotide sequences in the sample specify the same CDR3. The gene calls are TRBV5-1 and TRBJ1-1, with D perhaps TRBD1 (5 bases). The CDR3 contains 14 residues. V was cut by 0 bases and J by 4 bases, with 10 bases left in between. Germline CDR1 and CDR2: SGHRS and YFSETQ. The CDR3 bases are TGCGCCAGCAGCTTGGCCGGGGGGGGCACTGAAGCTTTCTTT. It is translated as CASSLAGGGTEAFF.

V usage is TRBV5-1 and J usage is TRBJ1-2; D is undetermined. Germline CDR1 reads SGHRS; CDR2 reads YFSETQ. This CDR3 spans 16 amino acids. Trimming removed 0 bases from V and 5 bases from J, with 17 bases in between. Here the CDR3 reads CASSLEGGAGGYGYTF. The DNA for the CDR3 is TGCGCCAGCAGCTTGGAGGGAGGCGCGGGAGGGTATGGCTACACCTTC.

The gene calls are TRBV18 and TRBJ1-2, with 8 bases identical to TRBD1. Per the germline V gene, CDR1 is KGHSH and CDR2 is LQKENI. V was clipped by 6 bases and J by 6 bases; unmatched bases: 15. The CDR3 extends over 16 amino acids. The CDR3 sequence: CASSPSLTGGRHGYTF. The CDR3 DNA follows: TGTGCCAGCTCCCCCTCTCTAACAGGGGGTAGACATGGCTACACCTTC.

The rearrangement uses TRBV27 and TRBJ2-1, with TRBD2 as a possible D gene (5 bases). The CDR3 runs 17 residues. V was shortened by 1 base and J by 0 bases, with 13 bases between the two germline ends. The germline CDR1 and CDR2 sequences are MNHEY and SMNVEV (reference sequence). The CDR3 bases are TGTGCCAGCAGTTTATTTGCGGGCTACAGCTCCTACAATGAGCAGTTCTTC. Residues: CASSLFAGYSSYNEQFF.

The rearrangement joins TRBV29-1 to TRBJ1-3, with unresolved D. In germline, CDR1 is SQVTM, CDR2 ANQGSEA. V lost 2 bases and J 1 base, leaving 6 bases between the germline ends. The CDR3 has 13 amino acids. The CDR3 reads CSVESGSGNTIYF. CDR3 nucleotide sequence: TGCAGCGTTGAATCCGGTTCTGGAAACACCATATATTTT.